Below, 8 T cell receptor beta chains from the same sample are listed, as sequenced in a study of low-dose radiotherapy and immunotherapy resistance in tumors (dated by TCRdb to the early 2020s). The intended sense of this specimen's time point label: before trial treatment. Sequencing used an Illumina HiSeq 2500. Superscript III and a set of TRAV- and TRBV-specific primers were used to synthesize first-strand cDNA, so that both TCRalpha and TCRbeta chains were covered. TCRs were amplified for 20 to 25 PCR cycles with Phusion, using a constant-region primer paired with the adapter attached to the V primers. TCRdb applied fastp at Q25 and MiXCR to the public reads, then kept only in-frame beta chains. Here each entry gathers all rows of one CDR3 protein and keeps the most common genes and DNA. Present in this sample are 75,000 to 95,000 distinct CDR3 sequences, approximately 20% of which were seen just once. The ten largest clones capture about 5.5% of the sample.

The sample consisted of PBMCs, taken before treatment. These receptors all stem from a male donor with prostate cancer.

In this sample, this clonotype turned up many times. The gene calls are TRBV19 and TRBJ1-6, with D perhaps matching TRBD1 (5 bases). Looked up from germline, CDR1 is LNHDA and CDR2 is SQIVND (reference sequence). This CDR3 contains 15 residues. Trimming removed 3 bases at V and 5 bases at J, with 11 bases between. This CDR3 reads CASSIVWGHNSPLHF. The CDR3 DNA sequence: TGTGCCAGTAGTATCGTCTGGGGCCATAATTCACCCCTCCACTTT. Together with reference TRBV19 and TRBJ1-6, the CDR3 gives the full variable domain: DGGITQSPKYLFRKEGQNVTLSCEQNLNHDAMYWYRQDPGQGLRLIYYSQIVNDFQKGDIAEGYSVSREKKESFPLTVTSAQKNPTAFYLCASSIVWGHNSPLHFGNGTRLTVT.

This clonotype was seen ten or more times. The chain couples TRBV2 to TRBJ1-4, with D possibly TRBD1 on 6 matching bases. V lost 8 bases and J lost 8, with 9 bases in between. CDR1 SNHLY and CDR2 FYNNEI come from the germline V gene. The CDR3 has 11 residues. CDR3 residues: CASWDKEKLFF. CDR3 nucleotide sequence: TGTGCCAGCTGGGACAAAGAAAAACTGTTTTTT.

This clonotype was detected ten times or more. CDR3: CASSEAGGRYEQYF. Written as DNA, the CDR3 is TGTGCCAGCAGTGAAGCGGGGGGTCGCTACGAGCAGTACTTC. The chain has TRBV2 and TRBJ2-7, with a possible D match to TRBD2 (6 bases). CDR1 SNHLY and CDR2 FYNNEI come from the germline V gene. The V and J ends lost 0 bases and 3 bases respectively, with 9 bases between them. CDR3 length equals 14 residues.

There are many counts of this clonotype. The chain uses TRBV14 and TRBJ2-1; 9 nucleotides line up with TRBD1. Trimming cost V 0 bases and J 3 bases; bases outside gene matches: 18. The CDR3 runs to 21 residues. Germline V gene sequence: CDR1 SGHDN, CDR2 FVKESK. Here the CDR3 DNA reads TGTGCCAGCAGCCAAGATTTCCCGGAACAGGGGGCATTATGGTTCTACAATGAGCAGTTCTTC. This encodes CASSQDFPEQGALWFYNEQFF.

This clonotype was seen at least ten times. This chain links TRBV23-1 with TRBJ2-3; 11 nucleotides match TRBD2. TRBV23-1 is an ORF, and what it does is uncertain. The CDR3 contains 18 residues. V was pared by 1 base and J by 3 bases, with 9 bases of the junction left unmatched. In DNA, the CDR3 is TGCGCCAGCAGTCAATTCAACCCACTAGCGGGAGAGACAGATACGCAGTATTTT. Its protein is CASSQFNPLAGETDTQYF.

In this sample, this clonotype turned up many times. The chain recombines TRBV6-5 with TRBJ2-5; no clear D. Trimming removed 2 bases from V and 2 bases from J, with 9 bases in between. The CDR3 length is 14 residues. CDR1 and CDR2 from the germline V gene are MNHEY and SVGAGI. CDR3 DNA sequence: TGTGCCAGCAGTTACGGCCGGAGACAAGAGACCCAGTACTTC. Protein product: CASSYGRRQETQYF.

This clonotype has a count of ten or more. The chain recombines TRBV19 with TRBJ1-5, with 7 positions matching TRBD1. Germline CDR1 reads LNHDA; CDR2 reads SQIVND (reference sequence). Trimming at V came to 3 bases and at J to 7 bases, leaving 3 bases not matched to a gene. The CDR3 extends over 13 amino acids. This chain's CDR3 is CASSIDRAQPQHF. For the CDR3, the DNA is TGTGCCAGTAGTATCGACAGGGCCCAGCCCCAGCATTTT. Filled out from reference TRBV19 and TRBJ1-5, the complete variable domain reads DGGITQSPKYLFRKEGQNVTLSCEQNLNHDAMYWYRQDPGQGLRLIYYSQIVNDFQKGDIAEGYSVSREKKESFPLTVTSAQKNPTAFYLCASSIDRAQPQHFGDGTRLSIL.

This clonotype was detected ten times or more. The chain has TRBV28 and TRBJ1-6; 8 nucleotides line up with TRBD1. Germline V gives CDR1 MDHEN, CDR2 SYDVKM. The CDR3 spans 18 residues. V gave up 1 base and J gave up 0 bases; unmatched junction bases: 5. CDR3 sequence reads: CASSLSRGLGSYNSPLHF. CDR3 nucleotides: TGTGCCAGCAGTTTATCCAGGGGGCTGGGCTCCTATAATTCACCCCTCCACTTT.